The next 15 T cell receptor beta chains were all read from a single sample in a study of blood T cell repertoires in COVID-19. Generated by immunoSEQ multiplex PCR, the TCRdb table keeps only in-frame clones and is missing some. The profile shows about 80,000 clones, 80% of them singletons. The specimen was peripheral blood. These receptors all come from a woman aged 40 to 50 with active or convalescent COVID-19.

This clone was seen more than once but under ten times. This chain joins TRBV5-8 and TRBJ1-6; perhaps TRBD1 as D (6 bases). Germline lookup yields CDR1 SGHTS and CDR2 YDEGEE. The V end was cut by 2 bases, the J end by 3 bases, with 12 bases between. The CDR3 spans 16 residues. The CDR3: CASSLQGLDYNSPLHF. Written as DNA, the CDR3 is TGTGCCAGCAGCTTACAGGGCCTTGACTATAATTCACCCCTCCACTTT.

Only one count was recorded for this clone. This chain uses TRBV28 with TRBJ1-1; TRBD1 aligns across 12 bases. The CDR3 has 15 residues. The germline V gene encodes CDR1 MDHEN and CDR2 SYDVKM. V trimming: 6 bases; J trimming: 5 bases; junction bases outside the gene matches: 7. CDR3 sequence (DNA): TGTGCCAGCAGCCTACCGGGACAGGGGGCGACTGAAGCTTTCTTT. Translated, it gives CASSLPGQGATEAFF. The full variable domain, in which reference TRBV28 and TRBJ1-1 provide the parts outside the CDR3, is DVKVTQSSRYLVKRTGEKVFLECVQDMDHENMFWYRQDPGLGLRLIYFSYDVKMKEKGDIPEGYSVSREKKERFSLILESASTNQTSMYLCASSLPGQGATEAFFGQGTRLTVV.

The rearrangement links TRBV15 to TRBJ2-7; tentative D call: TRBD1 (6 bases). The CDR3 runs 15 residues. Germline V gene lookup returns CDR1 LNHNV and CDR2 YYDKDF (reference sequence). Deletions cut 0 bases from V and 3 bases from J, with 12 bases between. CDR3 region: CATSRDGRGNYEQYF. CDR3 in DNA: TGTGCCACCAGCAGAGATGGCAGGGGAAACTACGAGCAGTACTTC.

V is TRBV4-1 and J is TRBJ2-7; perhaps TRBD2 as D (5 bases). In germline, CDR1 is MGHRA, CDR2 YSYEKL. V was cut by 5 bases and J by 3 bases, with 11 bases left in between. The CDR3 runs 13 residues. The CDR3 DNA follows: TGCGCCAGCAGCACTAGGTTCTTCTACGAGCAGTACTTC. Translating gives CASSTRFFYEQYF.

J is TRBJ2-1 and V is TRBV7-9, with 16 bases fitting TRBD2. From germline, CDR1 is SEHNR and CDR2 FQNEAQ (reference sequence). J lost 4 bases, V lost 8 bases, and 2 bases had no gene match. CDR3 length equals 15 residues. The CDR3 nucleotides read TGTGCCAGCGGGACTAGCGGGAGGGCGTACAATGAGCAGTTCTTC. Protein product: CASGTSGRAYNEQFF.

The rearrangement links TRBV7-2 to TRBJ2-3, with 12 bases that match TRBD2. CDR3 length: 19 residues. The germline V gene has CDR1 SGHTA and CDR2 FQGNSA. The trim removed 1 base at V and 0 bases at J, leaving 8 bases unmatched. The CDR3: CASSLVGLAGLSSTDTQYF. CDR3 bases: TGTGCCAGCAGCTTAGTTGGACTAGCGGGGCTCTCTAGCACAGATACGCAGTATTTT.

The CDR3 reads CASRPARQTYEQYF. Here the CDR3 DNA reads TGTGCCAGCAGGCCAGCGAGACAGACCTACGAGCAGTACTTC. The chain couples TRBV7-2 to TRBJ2-7; perhaps TRBD1 as D (5 bases). The germline gives CDR1 SGHTA, CDR2 FQGNSA. The CDR3 extends over 14 amino acids. Deletions cut 6 bases from V and 2 bases from J, with 14 bases between.

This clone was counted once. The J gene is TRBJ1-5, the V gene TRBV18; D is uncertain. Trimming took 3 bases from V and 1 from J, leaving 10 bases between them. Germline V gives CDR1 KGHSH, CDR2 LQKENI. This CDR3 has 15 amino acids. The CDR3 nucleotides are TGTGCCAGCTCACCCCAGAGGGCAAGCAATCAGCCCCAGCATTTT. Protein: CASSPQRASNQPQHF. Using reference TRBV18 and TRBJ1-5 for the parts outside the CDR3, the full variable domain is NAGVMQNPRHLVRRRGQEARLRCSPMKGHSHVYWYRQLPEEGLKFMVYLQKENIIDESGMPKERFSAEFPKEGPSILRIQQVVRGDSAAYFCASSPQRASNQPQHFGDGTRLSIL.

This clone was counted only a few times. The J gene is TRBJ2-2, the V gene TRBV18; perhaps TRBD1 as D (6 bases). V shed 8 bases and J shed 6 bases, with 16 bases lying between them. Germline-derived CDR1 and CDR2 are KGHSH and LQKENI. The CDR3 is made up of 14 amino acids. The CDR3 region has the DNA TGTGCCAGCGCCTCACAGGGAAGGGCCGGGGAGCTGTTTTTT. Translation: CASASQGRAGELFF.

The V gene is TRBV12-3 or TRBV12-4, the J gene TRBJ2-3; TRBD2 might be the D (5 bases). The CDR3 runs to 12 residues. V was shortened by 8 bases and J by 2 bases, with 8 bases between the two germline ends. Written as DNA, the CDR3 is TGTGCCAGCGAGGGAATCACAGATACGCAGTATTTT. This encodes CASEGITDTQYF.

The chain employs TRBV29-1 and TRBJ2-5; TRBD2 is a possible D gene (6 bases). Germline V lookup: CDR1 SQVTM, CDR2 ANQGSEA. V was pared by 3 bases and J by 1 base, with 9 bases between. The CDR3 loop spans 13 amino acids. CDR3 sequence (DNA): TGCAGCGTTGACCCGGGGGTCCAAGAGACCCAGTACTTC. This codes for CSVDPGVQETQYF.

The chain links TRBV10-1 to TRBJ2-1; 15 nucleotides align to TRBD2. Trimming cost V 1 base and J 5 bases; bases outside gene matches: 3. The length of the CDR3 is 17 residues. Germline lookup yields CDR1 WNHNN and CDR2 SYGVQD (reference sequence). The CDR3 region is CASSEFRTSGRDNEQFF. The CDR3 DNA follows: TGCGCCAGCAGTGAGTTCAGGACTAGCGGGAGGGACAATGAGCAGTTCTTC.

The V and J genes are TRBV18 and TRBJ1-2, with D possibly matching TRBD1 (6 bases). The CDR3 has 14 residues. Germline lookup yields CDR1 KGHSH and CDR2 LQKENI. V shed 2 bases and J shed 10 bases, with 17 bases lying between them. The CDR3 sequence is CASSPAQGMVDYTF. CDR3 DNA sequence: TGTGCCAGCTCACCAGCACAGGGAATGGTAGACTACACCTTC.

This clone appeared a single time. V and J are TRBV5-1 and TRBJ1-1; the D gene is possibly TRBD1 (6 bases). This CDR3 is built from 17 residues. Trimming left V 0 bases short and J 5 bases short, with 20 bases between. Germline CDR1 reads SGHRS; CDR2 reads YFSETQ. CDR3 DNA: TGCGCCAGCAGCTTGGGTGGCTTACCTCAGGGGTGGACTGAAGCTTTCTTT. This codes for CASSLGGLPQGWTEAFF.

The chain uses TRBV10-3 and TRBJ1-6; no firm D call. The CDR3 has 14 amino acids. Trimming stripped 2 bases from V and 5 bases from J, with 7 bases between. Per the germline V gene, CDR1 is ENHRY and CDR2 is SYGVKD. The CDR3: CAISEGGNNSPLHF. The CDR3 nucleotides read TGTGCCATCAGTGAGGGAGGGAATAATTCACCCCTCCACTTT.